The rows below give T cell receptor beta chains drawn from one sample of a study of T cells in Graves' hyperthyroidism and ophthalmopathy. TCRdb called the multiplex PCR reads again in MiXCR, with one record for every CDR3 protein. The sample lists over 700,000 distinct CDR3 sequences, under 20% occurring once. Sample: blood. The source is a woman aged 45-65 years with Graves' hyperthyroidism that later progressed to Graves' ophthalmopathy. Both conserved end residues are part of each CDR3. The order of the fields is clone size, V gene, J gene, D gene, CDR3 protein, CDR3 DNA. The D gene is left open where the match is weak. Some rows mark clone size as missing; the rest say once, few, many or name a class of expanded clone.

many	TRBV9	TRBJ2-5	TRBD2	CASSVLSGGTQETQYF	TGTGCCAGCAGCGTACTATCCGGGGGGACCCAAGAGACCCAGTACTTC
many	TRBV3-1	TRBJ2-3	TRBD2	CASSQDRSGGFPDTQYF	TGTGCCAGCAGCCAAGATAGAAGCGGGGGGTTCCCAGATACGCAGTATTTT
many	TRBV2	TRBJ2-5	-	CASRPLRGRQETQYF	TGTGCCAGCAGACCTCTGCGGGGCAGACAAGAGACCCAGTACTTC
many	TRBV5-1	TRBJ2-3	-	CASSFTGERSTDTQYF	TGCGCCAGCAGCTTCACCGGAGAGCGGAGCACAGATACGCAGTATTTT
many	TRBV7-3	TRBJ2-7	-	CASSLTSSEGYEQYF	TGTGCCAGCAGCTTAACGAGTTCCGAAGGCTACGAGCAGTACTTC
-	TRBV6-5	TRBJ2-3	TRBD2	CASSSEKLAGGQLDTQYF	TGTGCCAGCAGTTCCGAAAAACTAGCGGGGGGACAGTTAGATACGCAGTATTTT
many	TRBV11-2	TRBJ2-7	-	CASSPQGFMAYEQYF	TGTGCCAGCAGCCCCCAGGGTTTTATGGCGTACGAGCAGTACTTC
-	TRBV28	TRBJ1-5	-	CASSLAGHNQPQHF	TGTGCCAGCAGTTTAGCCGGGCACAATCAGCCCCAGCATTTT
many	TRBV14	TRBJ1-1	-	CASSQENGNMNTEAFF	TGTGCCAGCAGCCAAGAGAACGGGAACATGAACACTGAAGCTTTCTTT
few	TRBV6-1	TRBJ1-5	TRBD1	CASSAHRDRGNQPQHF	TGTGCCAGCAGTGCCCACCGGGACAGAGGTAATCAGCCCCAGCATTTT
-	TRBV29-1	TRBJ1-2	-	CSVERGGRDYGYTF	TGCAGCGTTGAGCGGGGGGGACGAGACTATGGCTACACCTTC
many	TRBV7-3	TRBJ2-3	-	CASSLMGSTDTQYF	TGTGCCAGCAGCTTAATGGGAAGCACAGATACGCAGTATTTT
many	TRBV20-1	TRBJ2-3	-	CSATRVKGTDTQYF	TGCAGTGCTACTAGGGTAAAGGGCACAGATACGCAGTATTTT
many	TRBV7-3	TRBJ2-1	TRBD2	CASSLSMTSGEQFF	TGTGCCAGCAGCTTATCGATGACTAGCGGGGAGCAGTTCTTC
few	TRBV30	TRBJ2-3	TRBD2	CAWERGATDTQYF	TGTGCCTGGGAGCGGGGGGCGACAGATACGCAGTATTTT
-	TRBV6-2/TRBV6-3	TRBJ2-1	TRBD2	CASSLGLAGGPLAQFF	TGTGCCAGCAGTTTAGGACTAGCGGGGGGCCCGTTGGCGCAGTTCTTC
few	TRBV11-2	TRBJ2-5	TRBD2	CASSLGGVGGETQYF	TGTGCCAGCAGCTTAGGAGGGGTCGGGGGGGAGACCCAGTACTTC
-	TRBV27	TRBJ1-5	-	CASSFFPSNQPQHF	TGTGCCAGCAGTTTCTTTCCTAGCAATCAGCCCCAGCATTTT
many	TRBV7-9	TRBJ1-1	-	CASSPTRVTEAFF	TGTGCCAGCAGCCCCACCCGGGTCACTGAAGCTTTCTTT
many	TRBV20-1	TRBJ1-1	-	CSAPKPTSGSTEAFF	TGCAGTGCTCCAAAGCCCACCTCGGGGTCCACTGAAGCTTTCTTT
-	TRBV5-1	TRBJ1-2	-	CASSFKDSAGFRPNYGYTF	TGCGCCAGCAGCTTCAAGGACAGCGCTGGATTCCGACCTAACTATGGCTACACCTTC
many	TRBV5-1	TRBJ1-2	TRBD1	CASSSTGATGYTF	TGCGCCAGCAGCTCGACAGGGGCTACTGGCTACACCTTC